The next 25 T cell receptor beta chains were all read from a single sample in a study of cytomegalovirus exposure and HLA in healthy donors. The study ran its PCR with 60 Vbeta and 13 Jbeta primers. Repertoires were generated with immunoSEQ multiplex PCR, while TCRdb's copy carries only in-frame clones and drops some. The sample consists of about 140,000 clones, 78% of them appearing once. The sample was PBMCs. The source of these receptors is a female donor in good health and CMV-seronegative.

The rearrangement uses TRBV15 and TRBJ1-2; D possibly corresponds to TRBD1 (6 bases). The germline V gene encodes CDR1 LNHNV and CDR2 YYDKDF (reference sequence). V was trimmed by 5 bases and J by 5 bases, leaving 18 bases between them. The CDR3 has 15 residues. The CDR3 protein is CATSPGGQGNYGYTF. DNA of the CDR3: TGTGCCACCAGCCCGGGGGGCCAGGGGAATTATGGCTACACCTTC.

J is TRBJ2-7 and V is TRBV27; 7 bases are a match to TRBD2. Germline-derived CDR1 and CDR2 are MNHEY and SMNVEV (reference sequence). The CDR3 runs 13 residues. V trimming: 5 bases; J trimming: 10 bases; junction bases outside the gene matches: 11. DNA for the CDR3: TGTGCCAGCAGTCTTACTGGACTAGATCTACAGTACTTC. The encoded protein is CASSLTGLDLQYF.

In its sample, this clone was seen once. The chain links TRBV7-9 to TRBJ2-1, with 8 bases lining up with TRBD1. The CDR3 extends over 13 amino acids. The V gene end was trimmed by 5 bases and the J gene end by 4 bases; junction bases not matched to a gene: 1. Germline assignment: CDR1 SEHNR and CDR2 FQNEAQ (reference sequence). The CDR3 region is CASSQGAYNEQFF. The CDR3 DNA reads TGTGCCAGCAGCCAGGGGGCTTACAATGAGCAGTTCTTC.

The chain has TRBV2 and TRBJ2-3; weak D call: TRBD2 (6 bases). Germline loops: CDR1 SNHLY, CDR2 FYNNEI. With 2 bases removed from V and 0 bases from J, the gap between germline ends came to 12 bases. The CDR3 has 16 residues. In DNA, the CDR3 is TGTGCCAGCAGTGAAAGGGCGGGGTCTAGCACAGATACGCAGTATTTT. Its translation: CASSERAGSSTDTQYF.

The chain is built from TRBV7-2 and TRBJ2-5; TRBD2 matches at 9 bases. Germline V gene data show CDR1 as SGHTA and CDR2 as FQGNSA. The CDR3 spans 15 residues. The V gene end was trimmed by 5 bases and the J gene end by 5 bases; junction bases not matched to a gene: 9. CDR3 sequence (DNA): TGTGCCAGCAGCATACAGCGGGGGGCGAGGGAGACCCAGTACTTC. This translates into CASSIQRGARETQYF.

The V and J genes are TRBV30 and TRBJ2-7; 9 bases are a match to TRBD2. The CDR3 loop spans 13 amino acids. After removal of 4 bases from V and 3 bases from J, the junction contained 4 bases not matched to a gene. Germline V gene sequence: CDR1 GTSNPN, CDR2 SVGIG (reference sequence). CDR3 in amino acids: CAWTGGRGYEQYF. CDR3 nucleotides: TGTGCCTGGACTGGCGGGAGGGGCTACGAGCAGTACTTC. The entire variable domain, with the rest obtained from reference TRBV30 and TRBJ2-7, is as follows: SQTIHQWPATLVQPVGSPLSLECTVEGTSNPNLYWYRQAAGRGLQLLFYSVGIGQISSEVPQNLSASRPQDRQFILSSKKLLLSDSGFYLCAWTGGRGYEQYFGPGTRLTVT.

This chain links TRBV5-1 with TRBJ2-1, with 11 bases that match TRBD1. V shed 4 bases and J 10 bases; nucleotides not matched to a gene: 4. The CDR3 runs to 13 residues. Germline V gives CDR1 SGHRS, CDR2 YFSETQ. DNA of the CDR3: TGCGCCAGCAGCATGGACAGGGGGCGCGAGCAGTTCTTC. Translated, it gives CASSMDRGREQFF. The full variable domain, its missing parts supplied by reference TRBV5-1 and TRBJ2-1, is KAGVTQTPRYLIKTRGQQVTLSCSPISGHRSVSWYQQTPGQGLQFLFEYFSETQRNKGNFPGRFSGRQFSNSRSEMNVSTLELGDSALYLCASSMDRGREQFFGPGTRLTVL.

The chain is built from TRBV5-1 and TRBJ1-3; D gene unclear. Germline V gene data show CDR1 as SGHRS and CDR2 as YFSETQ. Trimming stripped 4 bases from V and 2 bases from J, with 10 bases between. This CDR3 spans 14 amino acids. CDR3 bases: TGCGCCAGCAGCCCTCGGGTGCCTGGAAACACCATATATTTT. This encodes CASSPRVPGNTIYF.

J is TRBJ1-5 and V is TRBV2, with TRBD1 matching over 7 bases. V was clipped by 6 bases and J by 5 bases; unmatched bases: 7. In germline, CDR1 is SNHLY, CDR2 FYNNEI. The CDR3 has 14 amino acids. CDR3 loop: CASSIEGADQPQHF. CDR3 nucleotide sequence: TGTGCCAGCAGCATAGAGGGGGCTGATCAGCCCCAGCATTTT.

The CDR3 DNA is TGCGCCAGCAGCCAGGCCGGGACAGGCTATGGCTACACCTTC. It specifies CASSQAGTGYGYTF. The J gene is TRBJ1-2, the V gene TRBV4-1; 8 bases align to TRBD1. CDR3 length: 14 amino acids. CDR1 MGHRA and CDR2 YSYEKL come from the germline V gene. J was trimmed by 4 bases and V by 3 bases; bases with no gene match: 4.

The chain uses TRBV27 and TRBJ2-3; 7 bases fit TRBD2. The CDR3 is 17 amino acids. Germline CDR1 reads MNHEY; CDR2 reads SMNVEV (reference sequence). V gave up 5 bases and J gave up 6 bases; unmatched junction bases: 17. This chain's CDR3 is CASSPLAEIGGIDTQYF. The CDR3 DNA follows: TGTGCCAGCAGTCCTCTAGCGGAGATTGGTGGGATTGATACGCAGTATTTT.

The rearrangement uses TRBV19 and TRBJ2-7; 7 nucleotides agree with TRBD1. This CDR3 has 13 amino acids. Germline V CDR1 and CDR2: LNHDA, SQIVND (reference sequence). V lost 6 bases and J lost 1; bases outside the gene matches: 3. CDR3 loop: CASSPDRSYEQYF. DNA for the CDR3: TGTGCCAGTAGCCCGGACAGGTCCTACGAGCAGTACTTC.

CDR3 region: CAWSVSPVRGETQYF. In nucleotides, the CDR3 is TGTGCCTGGAGTGTATCCCCGGTTAGGGGAGAGACCCAGTACTTC. This sequence joins TRBV30 and TRBJ2-5, with D possibly matching TRBD1 (5 bases). V lost 0 bases and J 4 bases, leaving 15 bases between the germline ends. CDR1 is GTSNPN, CDR2 SVGIG, per germline (reference sequence). CDR3 length: 15 residues.

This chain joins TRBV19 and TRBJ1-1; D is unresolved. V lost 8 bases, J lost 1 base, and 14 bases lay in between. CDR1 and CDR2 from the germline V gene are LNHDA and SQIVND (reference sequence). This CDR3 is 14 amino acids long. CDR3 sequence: CASSVRMGNTEAFF. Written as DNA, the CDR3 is TGTGCCAGTTCTGTGAGGATGGGGAACACTGAAGCTTTCTTT.

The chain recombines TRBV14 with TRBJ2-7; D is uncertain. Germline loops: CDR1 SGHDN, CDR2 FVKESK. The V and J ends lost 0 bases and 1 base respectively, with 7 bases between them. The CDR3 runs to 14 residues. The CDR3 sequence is CASSQERLSYEQYF. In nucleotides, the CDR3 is TGTGCCAGCAGCCAAGAAAGACTGTCCTACGAGCAGTACTTC.

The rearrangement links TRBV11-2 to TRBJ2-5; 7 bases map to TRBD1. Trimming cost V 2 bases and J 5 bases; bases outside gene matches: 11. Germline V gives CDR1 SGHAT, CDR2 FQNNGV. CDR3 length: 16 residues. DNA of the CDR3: TGTGCCAGCAGCTTACGTCCCCCAGGGGGTCGGGAGACCCAGTACTTC. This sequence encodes CASSLRPPGGRETQYF.

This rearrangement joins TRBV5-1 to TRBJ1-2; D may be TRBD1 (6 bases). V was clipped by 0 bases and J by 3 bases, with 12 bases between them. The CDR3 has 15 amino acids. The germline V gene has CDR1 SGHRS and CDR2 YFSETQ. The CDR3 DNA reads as TGCGCCAGCAGCTTGGGCGGGGGGCAAGACTATGGCTACACCTTC. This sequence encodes CASSLGGGQDYGYTF.

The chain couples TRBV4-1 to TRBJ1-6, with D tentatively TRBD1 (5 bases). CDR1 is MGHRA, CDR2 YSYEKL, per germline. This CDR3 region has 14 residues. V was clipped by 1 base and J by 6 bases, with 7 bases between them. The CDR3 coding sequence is TGCGCCAGCAGCCAAGTGGGGCGTAATTCACCCCTCCACTTT. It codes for CASSQVGRNSPLHF.

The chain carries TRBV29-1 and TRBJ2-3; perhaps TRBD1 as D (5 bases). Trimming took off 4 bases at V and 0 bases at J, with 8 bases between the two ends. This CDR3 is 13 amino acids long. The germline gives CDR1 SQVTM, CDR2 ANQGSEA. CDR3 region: CSVARVSTDTQYF. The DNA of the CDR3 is TGCAGCGTTGCCAGGGTTAGCACAGATACGCAGTATTTT.

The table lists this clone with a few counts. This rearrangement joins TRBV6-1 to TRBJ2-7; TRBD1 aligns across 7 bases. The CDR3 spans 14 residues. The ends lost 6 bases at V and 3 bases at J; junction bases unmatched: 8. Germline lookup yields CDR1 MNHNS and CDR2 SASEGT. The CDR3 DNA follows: TGTGCCAGCAGGGCCGGGACAGAGAGCTACGAGCAGTACTTC. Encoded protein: CASRAGTESYEQYF.

DNA of the CDR3: TGTGCCAGCAGACAGACAATCCCGAACACCGGGGAGCTGTTTTTT. Its translation: CASRQTIPNTGELFF. The rearrangement joins TRBV6-1 to TRBJ2-2; D ambiguous. Germline V gene data show CDR1 as MNHNS and CDR2 as SASEGT. Trimming shortened V by 6 bases and J by 0 bases, and 11 bases separated the two germline ends. This CDR3 is built from 15 residues.

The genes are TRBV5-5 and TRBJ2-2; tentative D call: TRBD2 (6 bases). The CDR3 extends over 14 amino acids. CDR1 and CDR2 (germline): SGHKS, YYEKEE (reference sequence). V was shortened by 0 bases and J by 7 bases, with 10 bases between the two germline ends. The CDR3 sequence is CASSLGREFGELFF. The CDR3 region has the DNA TGTGCCAGCAGCTTGGGGAGGGAATTCGGGGAGCTGTTTTTT.

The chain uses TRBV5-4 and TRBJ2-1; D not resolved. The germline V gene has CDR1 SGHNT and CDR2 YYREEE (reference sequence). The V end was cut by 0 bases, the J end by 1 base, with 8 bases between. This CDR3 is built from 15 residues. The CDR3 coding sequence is TGTGCCAGCAGCTTGGTAGCCCGATCCTACAATGAGCAGTTCTTC. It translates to CASSLVARSYNEQFF.

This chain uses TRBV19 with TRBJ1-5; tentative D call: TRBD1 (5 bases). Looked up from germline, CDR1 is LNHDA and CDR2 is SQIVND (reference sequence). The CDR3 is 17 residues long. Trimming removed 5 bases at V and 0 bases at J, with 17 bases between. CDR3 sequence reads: CASSPWGRTSSNQPQHF. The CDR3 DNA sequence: TGTGCCAGTAGTCCCTGGGGCAGAACTTCTAGCAATCAGCCCCAGCATTTT.

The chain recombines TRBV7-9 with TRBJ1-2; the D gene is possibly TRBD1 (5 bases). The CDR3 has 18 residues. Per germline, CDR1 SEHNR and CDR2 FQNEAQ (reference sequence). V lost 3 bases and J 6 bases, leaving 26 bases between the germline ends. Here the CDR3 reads CASSLGRSFLGYRDGYTF. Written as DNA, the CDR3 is TGTGCCAGCAGCTTGGGGCGGTCCTTCTTAGGGTATCGTGATGGCTACACCTTC.